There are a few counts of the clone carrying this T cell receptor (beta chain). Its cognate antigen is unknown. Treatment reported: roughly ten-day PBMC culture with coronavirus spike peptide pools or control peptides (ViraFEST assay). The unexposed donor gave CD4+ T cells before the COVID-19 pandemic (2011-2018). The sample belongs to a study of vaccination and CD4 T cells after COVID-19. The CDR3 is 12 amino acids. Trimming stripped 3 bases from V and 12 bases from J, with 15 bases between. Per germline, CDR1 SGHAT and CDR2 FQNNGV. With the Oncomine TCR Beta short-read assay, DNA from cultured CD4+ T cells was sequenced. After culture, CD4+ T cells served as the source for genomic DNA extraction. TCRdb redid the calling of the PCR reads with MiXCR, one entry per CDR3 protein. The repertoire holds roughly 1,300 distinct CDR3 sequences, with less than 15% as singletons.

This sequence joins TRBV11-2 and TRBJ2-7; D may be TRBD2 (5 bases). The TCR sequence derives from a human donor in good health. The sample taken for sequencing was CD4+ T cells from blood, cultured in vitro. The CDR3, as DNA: TGTGCCAGCAGCTTTGAGGTGGCGGGTGTGTACTTC. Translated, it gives CASSFEVAGVYF.